The present TCR beta chain was sequenced within a study of control samples from healthy donors and cancer patients. The repertoire was sequenced with immunoSEQ multiplex PCR; TCRdb's copy has only in-frame clones and lacks some. The sample yields tens of thousands of clones, less than 95% seen once. V shed 7 bases and J 2 bases; nucleotides not matched to a gene: 7. The CDR3 runs 14 residues. From germline, CDR1 is MNHEY and CDR2 SMNVEV (reference sequence). This clone was observed once. The sequencing input was blood. This chain uses TRBV27 with TRBJ2-5; 7 positions agree with TRBD2. The clonotype was recovered from a man aged 25-40 years in good health. In DNA form, the CDR3 reads TGTGCCAGCAAGGAAAACGGGGGGCAAGAGACCCAGTACTTC. Its protein is CASKENGGQETQYF.